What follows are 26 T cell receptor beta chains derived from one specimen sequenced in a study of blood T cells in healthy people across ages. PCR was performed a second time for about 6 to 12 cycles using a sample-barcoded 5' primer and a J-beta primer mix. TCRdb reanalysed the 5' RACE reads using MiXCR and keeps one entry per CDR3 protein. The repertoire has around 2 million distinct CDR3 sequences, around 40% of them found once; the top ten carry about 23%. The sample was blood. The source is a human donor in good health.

CDR3 bases: TGTGCCAGCGGGTATGCGGTCCACACTGAAGCTTTCTTT. It is translated as CASGYAVHTEAFF. The V gene is TRBV6-6, the J gene TRBJ1-1; D is ambiguous. This CDR3 region has 13 residues. Trimming left V 8 bases short and J 3 bases short, with 13 bases between. CDR1 is MNHNY and CDR2 is SVGAGI in the germline V gene (reference sequence).

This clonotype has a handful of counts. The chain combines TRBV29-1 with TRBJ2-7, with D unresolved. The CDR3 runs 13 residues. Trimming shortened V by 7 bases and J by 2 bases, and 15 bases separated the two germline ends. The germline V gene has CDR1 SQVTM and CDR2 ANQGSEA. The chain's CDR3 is CSALTPRAYEQYF. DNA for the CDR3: TGCAGCGCCCTAACCCCCAGAGCCTACGAGCAGTACTTC.

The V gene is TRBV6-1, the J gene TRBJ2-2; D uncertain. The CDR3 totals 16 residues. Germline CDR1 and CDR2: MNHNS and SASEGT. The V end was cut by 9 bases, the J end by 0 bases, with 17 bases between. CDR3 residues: CASSFSVSANTGELFF. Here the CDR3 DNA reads TGTGCCAGTAGTTTCAGTGTGTCCGCGAACACCGGGGAGCTGTTTTTT.

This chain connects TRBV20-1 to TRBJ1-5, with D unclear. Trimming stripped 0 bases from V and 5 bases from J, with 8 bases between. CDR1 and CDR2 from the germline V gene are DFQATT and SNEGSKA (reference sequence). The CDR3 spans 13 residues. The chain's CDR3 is CSARDVGHQPQHF. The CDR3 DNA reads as TGCAGTGCTAGAGATGTGGGCCATCAGCCCCAGCATTTT.

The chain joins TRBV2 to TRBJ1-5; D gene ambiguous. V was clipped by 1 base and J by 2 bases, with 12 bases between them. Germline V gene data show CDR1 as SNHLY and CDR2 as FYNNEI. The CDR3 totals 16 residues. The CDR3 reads CASSEGHNYRNQPQHF. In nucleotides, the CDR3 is TGTGCCAGCAGTGAAGGGCACAACTACCGCAATCAGCCCCAGCATTTT.

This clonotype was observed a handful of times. The CDR3 coding sequence is TGTGCCACCACTGGGCTAGCGGGGGGGCAAGAGACCCAGTACTTC. Protein product: CATTGLAGGQETQYF. V usage is TRBV15 and J usage is TRBJ2-5; 12 positions agree with TRBD2. V dropped 7 bases and J dropped 2; count of bases not matched to a gene: 5. CDR1 and CDR2 from the germline V gene are LNHNV and YYDKDF (reference sequence). The CDR3 sequence is 15 residues long.

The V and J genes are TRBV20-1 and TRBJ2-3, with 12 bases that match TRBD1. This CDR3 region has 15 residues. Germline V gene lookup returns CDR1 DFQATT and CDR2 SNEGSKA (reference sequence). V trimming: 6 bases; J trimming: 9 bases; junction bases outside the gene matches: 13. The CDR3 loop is CSAPGGTGGLSTQYF. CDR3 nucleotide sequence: TGCAGTGCCCCCGGGGGGACAGGGGGCTTGTCAACGCAGTATTTT.

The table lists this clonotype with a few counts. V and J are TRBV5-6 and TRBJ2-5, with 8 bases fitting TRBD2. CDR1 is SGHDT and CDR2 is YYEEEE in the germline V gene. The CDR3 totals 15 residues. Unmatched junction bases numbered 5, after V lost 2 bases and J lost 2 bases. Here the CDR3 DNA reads TGTGCCAGCAGCTTTACTACTAGCGGACAAGAGACCCAGTACTTC. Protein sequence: CASSFTTSGQETQYF.

The CDR3 bases are TGTGCCAGCAGGGCTCGGGGGACAGGGACCTACGAGCAGTACTTC. Translated, it gives CASRARGTGTYEQYF. The chain links TRBV7-9 to TRBJ2-7, with TRBD1 matching 9 bases. Germline V gene sequence: CDR1 SEHNR, CDR2 FQNEAQ (reference sequence). Trimming removed 6 bases from V and 2 bases from J; junction bases left unmatched: 8. The CDR3 sequence is 15 residues long.

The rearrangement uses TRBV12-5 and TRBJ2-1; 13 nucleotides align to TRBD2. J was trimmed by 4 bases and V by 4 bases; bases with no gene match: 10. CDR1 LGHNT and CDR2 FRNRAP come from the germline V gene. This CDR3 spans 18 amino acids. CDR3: CASGSTTTTSGGYNEQFF. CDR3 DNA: TGTGCTAGTGGTTCTACAACTACGACTAGCGGGGGGTACAATGAGCAGTTCTTC.

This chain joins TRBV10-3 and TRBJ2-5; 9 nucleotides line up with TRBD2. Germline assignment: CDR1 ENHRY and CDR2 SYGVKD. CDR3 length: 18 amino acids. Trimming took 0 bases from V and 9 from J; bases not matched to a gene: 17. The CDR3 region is CAISESVALAGGKRPQYF. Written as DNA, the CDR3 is TGTGCCATCAGTGAGTCGGTAGCTTTGGCGGGGGGGAAGAGACCCCAGTACTTC.

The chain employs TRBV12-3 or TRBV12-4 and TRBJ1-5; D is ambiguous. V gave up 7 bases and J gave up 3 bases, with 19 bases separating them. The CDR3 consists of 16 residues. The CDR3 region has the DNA TGTGCCAGCACTCCTGCTCGGAGGGAAGACAATCAGCCCCAGCATTTT. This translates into CASTPARREDNQPQHF.

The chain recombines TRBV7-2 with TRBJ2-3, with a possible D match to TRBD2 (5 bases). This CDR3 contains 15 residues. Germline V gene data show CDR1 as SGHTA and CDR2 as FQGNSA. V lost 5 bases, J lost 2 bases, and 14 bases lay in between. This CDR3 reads CASSPTDWNTDTQYF. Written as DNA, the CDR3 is TGTGCCAGCAGCCCTACGGACTGGAACACAGATACGCAGTATTTT.

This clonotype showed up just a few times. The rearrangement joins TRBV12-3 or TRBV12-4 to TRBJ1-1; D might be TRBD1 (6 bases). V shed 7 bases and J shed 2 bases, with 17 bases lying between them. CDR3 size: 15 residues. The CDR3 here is CASKPQGSRNTEAFF. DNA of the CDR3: TGTGCCAGCAAACCACAGGGAAGTAGAAACACTGAAGCTTTCTTT.

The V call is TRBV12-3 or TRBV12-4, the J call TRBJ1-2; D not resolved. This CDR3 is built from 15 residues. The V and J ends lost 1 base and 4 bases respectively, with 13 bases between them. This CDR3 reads CASSLGGQSSYGYTF. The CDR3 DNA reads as TGTGCCAGCAGTTTAGGAGGGCAGTCGAGCTATGGCTACACCTTC.

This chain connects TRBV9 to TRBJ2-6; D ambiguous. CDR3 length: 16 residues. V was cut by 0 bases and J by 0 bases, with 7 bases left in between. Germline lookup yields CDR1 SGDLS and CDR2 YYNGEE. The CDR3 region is CASSVGAYSGANVLTF. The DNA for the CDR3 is TGTGCCAGCAGCGTAGGGGCGTACTCTGGGGCCAACGTCCTGACTTTC.

The CDR3 protein is CASSLGLRAGADGYTF. CDR3 DNA: TGTGCCAGCAGCTTAGGTTTACGGGCAGGGGCGGATGGCTACACCTTC. V and J are TRBV7-2 and TRBJ1-2, with D tentatively TRBD1 (6 bases). CDR1 and CDR2 (germline): SGHTA, FQGNSA. This CDR3 has 16 residues. Trimming pared 1 base from V and 6 bases from J, leaving 18 bases between. Full variable domain (remainder filled in from reference TRBV7-2 and TRBJ1-2): GAGVSQSPSNKVTEKGKDVELRCDPISGHTALYWYRQSLGQGLEFLIYFQGNSAPDKSGLPSDRFSAERTGGSVSTLTIQRTQQEDSAVYLCASSLGLRAGADGYTFGSGTRLTVV.

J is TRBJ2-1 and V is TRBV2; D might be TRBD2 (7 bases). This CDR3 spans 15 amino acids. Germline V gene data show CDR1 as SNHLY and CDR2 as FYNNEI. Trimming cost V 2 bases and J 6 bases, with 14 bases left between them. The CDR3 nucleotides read TGTGCCAGCAGTGAATTGTGGGGGGGCTTCAATGAGCAGTTCTTC. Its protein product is CASSELWGGFNEQFF.

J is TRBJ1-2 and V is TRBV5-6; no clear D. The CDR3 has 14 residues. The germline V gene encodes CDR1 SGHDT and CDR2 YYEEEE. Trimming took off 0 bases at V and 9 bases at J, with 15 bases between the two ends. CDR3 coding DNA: TGTGCCAGCAGCTTGGGGTGGTTCGGAGAAAGCTACACCTTC. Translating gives CASSLGWFGESYTF.

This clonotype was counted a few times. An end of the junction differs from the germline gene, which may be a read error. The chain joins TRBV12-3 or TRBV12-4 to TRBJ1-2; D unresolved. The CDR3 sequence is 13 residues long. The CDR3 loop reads CASGLWGSGGYTF. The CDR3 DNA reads TGTGCCAGCGGTTTGTGGGGTAGTGGTGGCTACACCTTC.

The CDR3 loop is CASSLLGQGYQETQYF. CDR3 bases: TGCGCCAGCAGCCTGTTGGGACAGGGGTACCAAGAGACCCAGTACTTC. This chain joins TRBV5-1 and TRBJ2-5; 10 positions agree with TRBD1. The CDR3 sequence is 16 residues long. With 4 bases clipped from V and 0 bases from J, the junction kept 6 bases outside the gene matches. Germline lookup yields CDR1 SGHRS and CDR2 YFSETQ.

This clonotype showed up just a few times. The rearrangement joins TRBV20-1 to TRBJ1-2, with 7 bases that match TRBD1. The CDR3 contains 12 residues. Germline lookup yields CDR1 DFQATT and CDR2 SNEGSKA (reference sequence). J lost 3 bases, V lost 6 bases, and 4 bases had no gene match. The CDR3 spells CSANRGYYGYTF. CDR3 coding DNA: TGCAGTGCCAACAGGGGTTACTATGGCTACACCTTC.

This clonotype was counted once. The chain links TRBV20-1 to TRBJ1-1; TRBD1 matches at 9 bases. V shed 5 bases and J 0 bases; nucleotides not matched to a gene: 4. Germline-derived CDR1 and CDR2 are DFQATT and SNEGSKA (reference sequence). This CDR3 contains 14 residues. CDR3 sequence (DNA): TGCAGTGCTTCCGACAGGGGGATGAACACTGAAGCTTTCTTT. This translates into CSASDRGMNTEAFF.

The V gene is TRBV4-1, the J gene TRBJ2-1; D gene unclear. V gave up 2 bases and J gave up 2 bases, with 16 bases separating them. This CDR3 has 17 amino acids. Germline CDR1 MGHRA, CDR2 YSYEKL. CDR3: CASSQRPRGLAYNEQFF. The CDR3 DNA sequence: TGCGCCAGCAGCCAAAGGCCCCGAGGCTTGGCCTACAATGAGCAGTTCTTC.

Written as DNA, the CDR3 is TGTGCCAGCACACGGGACAGGGGGTGGCAGCCCCAGCATTTT. Protein: CASTRDRGWQPQHF. The genes are TRBV12-3 or TRBV12-4 and TRBJ1-5; 11 bases line up with TRBD1. V dropped 7 bases and J dropped 7; count of bases not matched to a gene: 6. The CDR3 contains 14 residues.

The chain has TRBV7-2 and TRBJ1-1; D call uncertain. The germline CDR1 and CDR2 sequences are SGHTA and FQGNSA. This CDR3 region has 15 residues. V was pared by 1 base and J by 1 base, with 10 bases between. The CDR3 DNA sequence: TGTGCCAGCAGCTTAGTTGGCAACACGAACACTGAAGCTTTCTTT. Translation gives CASSLVGNTNTEAFF.